One T cell receptor (beta chain) is described in this entry. The antigen remains unidentified. Its ends do not fully match the called genes, so a read error is possible. The source of the sample is a study of blood T cells in healthy people across ages. Every sample had a minimum of 6 million PBMCs isolated. Study results and limitations: TCR beta diversity, measured per million T cells, fell in a roughly linear way with age. With donor CMV status unknown, expanded clonotype changes were possibly confounded.

Using a J-beta primer mix together with a sample-barcoded 5' primer, a second PCR was run for roughly 7 to 12 cycles. Each cDNA was tagged by a template-switch adaptor containing 12 random nucleotides. TCRdb called the 5' RACE reads again in MiXCR, with one record for every CDR3 protein. This table holds around 580,000 distinct CDR3 sequences, around 48% found once. The CDR3 runs to 11 residues. Looked up from germline, CDR1 is DFQATT and CDR2 is SNEGSKA (reference sequence). This TCR derives from a man older than 75 in good health. Input material: blood. The rearrangement joins TRBV20-1 to TRBJ2-1, with TRBD2 identical over 7 bases. The CDR3 loop is CSSSGYNEQFF. As DNA, the CDR3 is TGCAGTTCTAGCGGATACAATGAGCAGTTCTTC.